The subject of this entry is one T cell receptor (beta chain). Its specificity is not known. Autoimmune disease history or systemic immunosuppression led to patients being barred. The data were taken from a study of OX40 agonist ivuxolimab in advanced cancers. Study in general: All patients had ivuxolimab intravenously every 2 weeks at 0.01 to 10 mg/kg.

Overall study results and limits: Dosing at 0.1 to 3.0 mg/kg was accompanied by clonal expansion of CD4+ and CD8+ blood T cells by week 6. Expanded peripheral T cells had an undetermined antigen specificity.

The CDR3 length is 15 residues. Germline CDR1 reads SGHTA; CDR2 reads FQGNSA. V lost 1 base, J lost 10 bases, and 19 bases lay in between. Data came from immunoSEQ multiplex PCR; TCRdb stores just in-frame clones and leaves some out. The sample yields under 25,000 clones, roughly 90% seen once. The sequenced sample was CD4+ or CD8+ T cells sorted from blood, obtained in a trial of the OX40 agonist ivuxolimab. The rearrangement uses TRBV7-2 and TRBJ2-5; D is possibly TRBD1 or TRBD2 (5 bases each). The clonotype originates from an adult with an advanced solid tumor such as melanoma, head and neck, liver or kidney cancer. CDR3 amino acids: CASSLVRGPPRDQYF. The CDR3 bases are TGTGCCAGCAGCTTAGTGAGGGGACCCCCGAGGGACCAGTACTTC.